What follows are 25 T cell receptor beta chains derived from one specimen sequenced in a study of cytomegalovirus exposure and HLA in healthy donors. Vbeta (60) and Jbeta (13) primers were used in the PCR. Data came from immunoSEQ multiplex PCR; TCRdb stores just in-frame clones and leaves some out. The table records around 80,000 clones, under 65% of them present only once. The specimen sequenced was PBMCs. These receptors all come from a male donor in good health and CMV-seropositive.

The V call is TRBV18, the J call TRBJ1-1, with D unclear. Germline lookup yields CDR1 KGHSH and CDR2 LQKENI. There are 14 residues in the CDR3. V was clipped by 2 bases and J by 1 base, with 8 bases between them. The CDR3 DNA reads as TGTGCCAGCTCACCATTTGCGGAGAACACTGAAGCTTTCTTT. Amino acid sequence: CASSPFAENTEAFF.

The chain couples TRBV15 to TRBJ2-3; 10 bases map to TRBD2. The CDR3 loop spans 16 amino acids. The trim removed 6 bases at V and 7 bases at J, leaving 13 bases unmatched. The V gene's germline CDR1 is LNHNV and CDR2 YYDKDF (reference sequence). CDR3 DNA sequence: TGTGCCACCAGGCCGCTAGCGGGAGCTCGGGAAAATACGCAGTATTTT. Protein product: CATRPLAGARENTQYF.

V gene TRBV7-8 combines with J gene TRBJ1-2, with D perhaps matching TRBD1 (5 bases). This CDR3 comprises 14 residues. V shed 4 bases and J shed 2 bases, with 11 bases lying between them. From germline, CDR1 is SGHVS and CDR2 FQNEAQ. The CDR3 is CASSSGEGNYGYTF. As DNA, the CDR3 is TGTGCCAGCAGCTCCGGGGAGGGGAACTATGGCTACACCTTC. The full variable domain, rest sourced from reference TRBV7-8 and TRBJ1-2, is GAGVSQSPRYKVAKRGQDVALRCDPISGHVSLFWYQQALGQGPEFLTYFQNEAQLDKSGLPSDRFFAERPEGSVSTLKIQRTQQEDSAVYLCASSSGEGNYGYTFGSGTRLTVV.

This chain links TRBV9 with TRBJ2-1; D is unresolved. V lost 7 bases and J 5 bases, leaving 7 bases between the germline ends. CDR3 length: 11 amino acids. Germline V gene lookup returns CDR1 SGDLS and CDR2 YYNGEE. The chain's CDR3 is CASQRDNEQFF. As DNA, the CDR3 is TGTGCCAGCCAGCGTGACAATGAGCAGTTCTTC.

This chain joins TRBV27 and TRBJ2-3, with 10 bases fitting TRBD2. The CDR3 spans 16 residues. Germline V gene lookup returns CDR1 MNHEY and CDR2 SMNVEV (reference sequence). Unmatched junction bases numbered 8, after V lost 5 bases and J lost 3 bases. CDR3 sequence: CASSPLAGVKTDTQYF. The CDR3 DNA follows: TGTGCCAGCAGTCCCCTAGCGGGAGTGAAGACAGATACGCAGTATTTT.

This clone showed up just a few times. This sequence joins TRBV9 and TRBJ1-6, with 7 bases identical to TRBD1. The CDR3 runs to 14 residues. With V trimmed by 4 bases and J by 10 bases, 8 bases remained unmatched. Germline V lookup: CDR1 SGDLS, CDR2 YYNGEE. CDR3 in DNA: TGTGCCAGCAGCCCCCGACAGGGAAACTCACCCCTCCACTTT. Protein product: CASSPRQGNSPLHF.

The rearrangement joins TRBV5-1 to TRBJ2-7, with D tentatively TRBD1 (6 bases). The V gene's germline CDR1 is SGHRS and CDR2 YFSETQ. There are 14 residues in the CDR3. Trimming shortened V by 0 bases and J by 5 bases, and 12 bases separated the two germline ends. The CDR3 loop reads CASSLAGERNEQYF. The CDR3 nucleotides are TGCGCCAGCAGCTTGGCAGGGGAGCGTAACGAGCAGTACTTC.

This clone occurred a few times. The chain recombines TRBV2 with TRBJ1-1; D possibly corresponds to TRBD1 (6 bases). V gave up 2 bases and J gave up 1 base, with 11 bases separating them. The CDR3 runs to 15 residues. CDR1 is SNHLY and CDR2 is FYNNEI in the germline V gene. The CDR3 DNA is TGTGCCAGCAGTGAAAGGGGAGGGGGGAACACTGAAGCTTTCTTT. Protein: CASSERGGGNTEAFF.

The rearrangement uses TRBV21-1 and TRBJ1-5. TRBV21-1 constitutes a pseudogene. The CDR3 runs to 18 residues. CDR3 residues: CASSNRGKRVYSNQPQHF. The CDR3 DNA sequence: TGTGCCAGCAGCAATCGGGGTAAAAGGGTTTATAGCAATCAGCCCCAGCATTTT.

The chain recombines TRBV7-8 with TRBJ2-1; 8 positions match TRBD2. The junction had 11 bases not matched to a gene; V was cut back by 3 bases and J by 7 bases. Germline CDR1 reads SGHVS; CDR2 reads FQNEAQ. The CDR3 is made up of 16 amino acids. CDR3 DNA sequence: TGTGCCAGCAGCTTTTTTCCGGGGGGGCCAAGGAATGAGCAGTTCTTC. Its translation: CASSFFPGGPRNEQFF.

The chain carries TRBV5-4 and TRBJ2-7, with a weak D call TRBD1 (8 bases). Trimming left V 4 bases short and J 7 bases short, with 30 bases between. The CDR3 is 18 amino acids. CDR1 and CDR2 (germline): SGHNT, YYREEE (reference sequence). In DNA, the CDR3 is TGTGCCAGCAGCCCGGGGGGTAGACAGGGGCGACCTAACATGGAGCAGTACTTC. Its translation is CASSPGGRQGRPNMEQYF.

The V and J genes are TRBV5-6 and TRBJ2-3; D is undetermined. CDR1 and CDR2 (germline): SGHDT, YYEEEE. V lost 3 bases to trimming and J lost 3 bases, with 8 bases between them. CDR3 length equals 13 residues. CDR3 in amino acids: CASSYTRTDTQYF. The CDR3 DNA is TGTGCCAGCAGCTACACGAGGACAGATACGCAGTATTTT.

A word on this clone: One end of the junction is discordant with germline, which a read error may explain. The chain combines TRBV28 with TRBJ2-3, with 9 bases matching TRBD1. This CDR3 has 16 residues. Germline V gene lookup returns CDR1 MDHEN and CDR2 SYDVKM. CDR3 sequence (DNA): TGTGCCTGCAGACCAAACAGGGGGCTGTACACAGATACGCAGTATTTT. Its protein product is CACRPNRGLYTDTQYF.

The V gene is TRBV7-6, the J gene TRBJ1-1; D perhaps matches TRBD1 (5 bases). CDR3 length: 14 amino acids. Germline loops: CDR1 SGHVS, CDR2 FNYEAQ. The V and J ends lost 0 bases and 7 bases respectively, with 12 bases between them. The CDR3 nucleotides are TGTGCCAGCAGCTTAGCTGGGGGGGGACGTGAAGCTTTCTTT. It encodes CASSLAGGGREAFF.

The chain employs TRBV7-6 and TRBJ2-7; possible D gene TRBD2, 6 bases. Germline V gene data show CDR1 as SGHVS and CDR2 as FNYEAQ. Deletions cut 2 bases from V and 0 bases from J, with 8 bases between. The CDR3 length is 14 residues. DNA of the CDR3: TGTGCCAGCAGCTTAACGGGGGTCTCCTACGAGCAGTACTTC. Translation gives CASSLTGVSYEQYF.

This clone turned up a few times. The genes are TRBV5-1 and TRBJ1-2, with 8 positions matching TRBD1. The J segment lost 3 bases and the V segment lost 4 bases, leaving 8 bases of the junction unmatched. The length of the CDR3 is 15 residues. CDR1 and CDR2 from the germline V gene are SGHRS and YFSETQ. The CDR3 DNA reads TGCGCCAGCAGCGAGTCACAGGGGGGGGACTATGGCTACACCTTC. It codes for CASSESQGGDYGYTF.

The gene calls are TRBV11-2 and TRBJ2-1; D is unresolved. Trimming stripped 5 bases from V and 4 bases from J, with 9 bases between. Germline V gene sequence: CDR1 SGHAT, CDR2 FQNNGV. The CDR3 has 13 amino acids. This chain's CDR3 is CASSLGTYNEQFF. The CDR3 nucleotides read TGTGCCAGCAGCCTGGGCACATACAATGAGCAGTTCTTC.

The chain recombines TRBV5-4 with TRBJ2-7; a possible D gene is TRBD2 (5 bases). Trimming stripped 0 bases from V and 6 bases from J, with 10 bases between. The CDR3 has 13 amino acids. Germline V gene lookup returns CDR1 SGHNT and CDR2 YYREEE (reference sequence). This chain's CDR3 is CASSLEGALEQYF. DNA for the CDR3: TGTGCCAGCAGCTTGGAGGGAGCCCTCGAGCAGTACTTC.

This CDR3 is CASSLVISGGAGETQYF. The CDR3 nucleotides are TGTGCCAGCAGCTTGGTGATTAGCGGGGGGGCCGGAGAGACCCAGTACTTC. J is TRBJ2-5 and V is TRBV5-6; 11 nucleotides align to TRBD2. Trimming removed 0 bases from V and 4 bases from J; junction bases left unmatched: 8. The CDR3 is 17 amino acids. Germline V lookup: CDR1 SGHDT, CDR2 YYEEEE. The whole variable domain, remainder taken from reference TRBV5-6 and TRBJ2-5, is DAGVTQSPTHLIKTRGQQVTLRCSPKSGHDTVSWYQQALGQGPQFIFQYYEEEERQRGNFPDRFSGHQFPNYSSELNVNALLLGDSALYLCASSLVISGGAGETQYFGPGTRLLVL.

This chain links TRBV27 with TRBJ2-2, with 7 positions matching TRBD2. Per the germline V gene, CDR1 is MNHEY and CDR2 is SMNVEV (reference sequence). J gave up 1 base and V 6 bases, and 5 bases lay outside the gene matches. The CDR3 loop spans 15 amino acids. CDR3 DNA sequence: TGTGCCAGCAGGAAAAGCGGGGTGAACACCGGGGAGCTGTTTTTT. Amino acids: CASRKSGVNTGELFF.

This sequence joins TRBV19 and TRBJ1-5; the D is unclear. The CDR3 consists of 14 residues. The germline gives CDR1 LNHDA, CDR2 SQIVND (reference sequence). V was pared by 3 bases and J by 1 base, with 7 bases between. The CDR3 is CASSIGTSNQPQHF. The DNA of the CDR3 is TGTGCCAGTAGTATTGGCACGAGCAATCAGCCCCAGCATTTT.

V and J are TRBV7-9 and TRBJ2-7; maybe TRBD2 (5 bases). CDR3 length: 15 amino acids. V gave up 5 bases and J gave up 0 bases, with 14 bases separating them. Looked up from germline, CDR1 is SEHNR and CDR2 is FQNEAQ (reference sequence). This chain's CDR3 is CASSPDRGFSYEQYF. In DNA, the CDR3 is TGTGCCAGCAGCCCCGACCGCGGGTTCTCCTACGAGCAGTACTTC. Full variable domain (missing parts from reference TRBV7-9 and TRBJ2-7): DTGVSQNPRHKITKRGQNVTFRCDPISEHNRLYWYRQTLGQGPEFLTYFQNEAQLEKSRLLSDRFSAERPKGSFSTLEIQRTEQGDSAMYLCASSPDRGFSYEQYFGPGTRLTVT.

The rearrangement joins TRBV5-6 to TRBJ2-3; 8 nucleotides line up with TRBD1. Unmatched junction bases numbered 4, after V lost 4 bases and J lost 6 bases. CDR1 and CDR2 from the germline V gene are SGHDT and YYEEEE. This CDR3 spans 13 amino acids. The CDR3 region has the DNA TGTGCCAGCAGCCTTGGACAGGGCGATACGCAGTATTTT. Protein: CASSLGQGDTQYF.

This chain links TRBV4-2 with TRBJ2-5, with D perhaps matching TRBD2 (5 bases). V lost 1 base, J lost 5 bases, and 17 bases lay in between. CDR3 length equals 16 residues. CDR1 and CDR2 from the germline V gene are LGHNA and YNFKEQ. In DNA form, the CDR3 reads TGTGCCAGCAGCCAAGGGCCTCAAAGCGGCCGGGAGACCCAGTACTTC. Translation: CASSQGPQSGRETQYF.

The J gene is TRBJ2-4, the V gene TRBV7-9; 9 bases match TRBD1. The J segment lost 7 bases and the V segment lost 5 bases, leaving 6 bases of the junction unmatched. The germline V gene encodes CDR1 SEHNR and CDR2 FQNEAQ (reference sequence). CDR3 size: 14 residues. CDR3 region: CASSPGQGLNIQYF. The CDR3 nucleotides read TGTGCCAGCAGCCCGGGACAGGGACTTAACATTCAGTACTTC. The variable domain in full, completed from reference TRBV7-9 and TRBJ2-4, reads DTGVSQNPRHKITKRGQNVTFRCDPISEHNRLYWYRQTLGQGPEFLTYFQNEAQLEKSRLLSDRFSAERPKGSFSTLEIQRTEQGDSAMYLCASSPGQGLNIQYFGAGTRLSVL.